The T cell receptor beta chain under discussion was sequenced for a study of shared clonotypes between healthy human individuals. Donors, healthy HIV-negative adults, lacked recent acute infections or vaccinations. Germline CDR1 is SGHAT and CDR2 is FQNNGV. The CDR3 has 19 amino acids. The V gene lost 1 base and the J gene lost 4 bases, with 24 bases spanning the gap. Genomic DNA per cell subset filled all wells of several immunoSEQ plates. Some clones are missing from TCRdb's copy, which holds only in-frame ones; the method was immunoSEQ multiplex PCR. The sample has 2.3 million or so clones; about 92% are singletons.

The material sequenced was naive CD4+ T cells from PBMCs. As for subset: CD45RA+ positively selected. The chain is built from TRBV11-2 and TRBJ2-3; D may be TRBD2 (6 bases). The clonotype comes from a young man in good health. Some clones in this sample may be carry-over from other donors' samples. CDR3 in amino acids: CASSLGLWGDDHLADTQYF. As DNA, the CDR3 is TGTGCCAGCAGCTTAGGTCTCTGGGGGGACGACCACTTGGCAGATACGCAGTATTTT.